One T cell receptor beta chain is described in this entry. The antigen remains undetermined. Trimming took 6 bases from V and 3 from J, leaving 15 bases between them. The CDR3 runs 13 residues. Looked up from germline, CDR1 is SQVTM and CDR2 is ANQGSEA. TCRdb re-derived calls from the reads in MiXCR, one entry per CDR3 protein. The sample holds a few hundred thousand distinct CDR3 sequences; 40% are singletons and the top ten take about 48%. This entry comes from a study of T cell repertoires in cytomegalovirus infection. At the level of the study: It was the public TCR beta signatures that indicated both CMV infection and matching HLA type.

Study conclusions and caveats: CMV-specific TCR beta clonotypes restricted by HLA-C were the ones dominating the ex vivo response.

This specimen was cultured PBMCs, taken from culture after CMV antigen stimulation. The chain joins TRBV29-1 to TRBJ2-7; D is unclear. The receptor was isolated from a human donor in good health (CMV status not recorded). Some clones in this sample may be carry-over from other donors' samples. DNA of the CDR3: TGCAGCGTCCTGACCCCCAGGAGCTACGAGCAGTACTTC. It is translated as CSVLTPRSYEQYF.